The 13 T cell receptor beta chains below come from one sample, sequenced in a study of T cells in Graves' hyperthyroidism and ophthalmopathy. From RNA transcripts, TCR beta CDR3 regions were amplified. TCR CDR3 underwent first-round RT-PCR with the HTBI primer set. TCRdb ran MiXCR on the multiplex PCR reads and lists one entry per CDR3 protein. This sample yields some 600,000 distinct CDR3 sequences, of which more than 11% are seen a single time; around 5.4% belongs to the top ten. The specimen was blood. These receptors all stem from a woman younger than 45 with Graves' hyperthyroidism that later progressed to Graves' ophthalmopathy.

There are many counts of this clonotype. The genes are TRBV20-1 and TRBJ2-1, with a possible D match to TRBD2 (5 bases). Germline CDR1 DFQATT, CDR2 SNEGSKA (reference sequence). The V end was cut by 6 bases, the J end by 6 bases, with 18 bases between. The CDR3 loop spans 14 amino acids. The CDR3 DNA reads as TGCAGTGCCCCCGGGGTCAGGACGGCCAATGAGCAGTTCTTC. It encodes CSAPGVRTANEQFF.

In this sample, this clonotype turned up many times. The J gene is TRBJ2-1, the V gene TRBV7-9; 7 bases align to TRBD1. This CDR3 has 13 amino acids. V was pared by 5 bases and J by 8 bases, with 6 bases of the junction left unmatched. Per the germline V gene, CDR1 is SEHNR and CDR2 is FQNEAQ (reference sequence). DNA for the CDR3: TGTGCCAGCAGCCCCCAGACAGGGCATGAGCAGTTCTTC. Translation: CASSPQTGHEQFF.

This clonotype was detected many times. The chain couples TRBV3-1 to TRBJ1-1; D possibly corresponds to TRBD1 (5 bases). The CDR3 length is 16 residues. The germline V gene has CDR1 LGHDT and CDR2 YNNKEL (reference sequence). V was pared by 3 bases and J by 6 bases, with 20 bases between. CDR3 sequence (DNA): TGTGCCAGCAGCCAGCTGAGGGACCGGCGGGGGGCTGAAGCTTTCTTT. This translates into CASSQLRDRRGAEAFF.

The chain employs TRBV19 and TRBJ1-1; D not certain. Per the germline V gene, CDR1 is LNHDA and CDR2 is SQIVND (reference sequence). CDR3 length: 12 residues. Trimming stripped 6 bases from V and 0 bases from J, with 5 bases between. The CDR3 protein is CASRVMNTEAFF. The DNA for the CDR3 is TGTGCCAGTAGAGTTATGAACACTGAAGCTTTCTTT.

This clonotype appeared many times. This chain connects TRBV12-3 or TRBV12-4 to TRBJ2-2; possibly TRBD1 for D (5 bases). The CDR3 runs to 15 residues. Trimming removed 5 bases at V and 2 bases at J, with 12 bases between. CDR3 nucleotides: TGTGCCAGCAGTACCCTGACAGAAAACACCGGGGAGCTGTTTTTT. Its protein is CASSTLTENTGELFF.

Many counts were recorded for this clonotype. The chain is built from TRBV12-3 or TRBV12-4 and TRBJ2-7, with no clear D. V gave up 3 bases and J gave up 2 bases, with 8 bases separating them. The CDR3 has 13 residues. CDR3 residues: CASSFYITYEQYF. CDR3 DNA: TGTGCCAGCAGTTTTTATATTACCTACGAGCAGTACTTC.

The rearrangement joins TRBV20-1 to TRBJ2-7, with TRBD2 as a possible D gene (7 bases). The CDR3 consists of 13 residues. Trimming left V 6 bases short and J 3 bases short, with 15 bases between. Germline loops: CDR1 DFQATT, CDR2 SNEGSKA (reference sequence). The CDR3 region is CSAVKGGNYEQYF. The CDR3, as DNA: TGCAGTGCCGTCAAGGGGGGGAACTACGAGCAGTACTTC.

This clonotype has at least ten counts. This chain connects TRBV20-1 to TRBJ2-1; tentatively, D is TRBD1 or TRBD2 (5 bases each). This CDR3 comprises 14 residues. V was clipped by 0 bases and J by 4 bases, with 10 bases between them. Germline CDR1 DFQATT, CDR2 SNEGSKA (reference sequence). The CDR3 coding sequence is TGCAGTGCTAGAGAAACGGGGACGTACAATGAGCAGTTCTTC. Its translation: CSARETGTYNEQFF.

This clonotype was recorded at least ten times. The rearrangement links TRBV15 to TRBJ2-4; weak D call: TRBD2 (6 bases). The CDR3 sequence is 15 residues long. Per germline, CDR1 LNHNV and CDR2 YYDKDF (reference sequence). Trimming pared 0 bases from V and 9 bases from J, leaving 15 bases between. The chain's CDR3 is CATSRDLEGLSIQYF. CDR3 nucleotides: TGTGCCACCAGCAGAGATTTGGAGGGTCTGAGCATTCAGTACTTC. The variable domain in full, with the rest retrieved from reference TRBV15 and TRBJ2-4, is DAMVIQNPRYQVTQFGKPVTLSCSQTLNHNVMYWYQQKSSQAPKLLFHYYDKDFNNEADTPDNFQSRRPNTSFCFLDIRSPGLGDTAMYLCATSRDLEGLSIQYFGAGTRLSVL.

This clonotype was recorded a few times. V is TRBV9 and J is TRBJ1-4; D possibly corresponds to TRBD1 (5 bases). The CDR3 consists of 18 residues. Germline V CDR1 and CDR2: SGDLS, YYNGEE. Trimming stripped 4 bases from V and 1 base from J, with 20 bases between. CDR3 residues: CASSRGMIPPGTNEKLFF. The CDR3, as DNA: TGTGCCAGCAGCCGGGGGATGATTCCTCCGGGAACTAATGAAAAACTGTTTTTT.

This clonotype was counted only a few times. The V and J genes are TRBV28 and TRBJ1-2; tentative D call: TRBD1 (6 bases). CDR1 is MDHEN, CDR2 SYDVKM, per germline. Trimming left V 5 bases short and J 3 bases short, with 16 bases between. The CDR3 is 15 amino acids. CDR3 sequence (DNA): TGTGCCAGCAGTGACCGGGGGCTTGGGCACTATGGCTACACCTTC. Residues: CASSDRGLGHYGYTF.

Many counts were recorded for this clonotype. The CDR3 DNA sequence: TGTGCCAGCAGTTTAGCGAACAACTACCGAAACACCATATATTTT. Translating gives CASSLANNYRNTIYF. The V and J genes are TRBV12-3 or TRBV12-4 and TRBJ1-3; D is uncertain. Trimming left V 0 bases short and J 5 bases short, with 11 bases between. The CDR3 totals 15 residues.

V is TRBV9 and J is TRBJ1-6; D ambiguous. V lost 4 bases, J lost 8 bases, and 13 bases lay in between. CDR1 is SGDLS and CDR2 is YYNGEE in the germline V gene. The CDR3 runs to 14 residues. The CDR3 loop is CASSSRLLDSPLHF. CDR3 in DNA: TGTGCCAGCAGCTCCCGATTATTGGATTCACCCCTCCACTTT.